This T cell receptor beta chain was documented in a study of T cell responses to AZD1222 COVID-19 vaccine. Study observations and caveats: Dominant CD4 TCR responses targeted spike regions 160-218 and 743-854. Reports say nearly half of spike-specific TCRs go after unmutated variant regions.

Germline V gene sequence: CDR1 LGHDT, CDR2 YNNKEL (reference sequence). After removal of 5 bases from V and 2 bases from J, the junction contained 5 bases not matched to a gene. The CDR3 is 15 residues long. Comment on this clone: No antigen is known for it.

Measured with immunoSEQ multiplex PCR; TCRdb has only the in-frame clones, and not every one. The sample yields more than 140,000 clones, 85% to 95% seen once. The source is an adult in good health. The material was peripheral blood, obtained on day 0 of MenACWY control vaccination. V and J are TRBV3-1 (or the pseudogene TRBV3-2) and TRBJ2-1, with 8 bases matching TRBD1. The CDR3 bases are TGTGCCAGCAGCTCCGACAGGGGACCCTACAATGAGCAGTTCTTC. Residues: CASSSDRGPYNEQFF.